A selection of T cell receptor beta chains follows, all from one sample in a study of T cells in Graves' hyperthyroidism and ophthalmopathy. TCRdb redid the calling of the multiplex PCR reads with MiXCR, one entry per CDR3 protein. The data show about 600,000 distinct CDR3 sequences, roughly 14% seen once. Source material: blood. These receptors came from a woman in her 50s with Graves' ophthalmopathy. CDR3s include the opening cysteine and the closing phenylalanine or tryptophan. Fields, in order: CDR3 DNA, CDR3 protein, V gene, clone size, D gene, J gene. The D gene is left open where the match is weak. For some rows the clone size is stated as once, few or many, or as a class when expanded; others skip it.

TGTGCCAGCAGCCCGACGGGGGTTCGGGCTTTCTTT	CASSPTGVRAFF	TRBV5-5	many	-	TRBJ1-1
TGTGCCAGCAGCCAAGATGGGCTAGCGGGAGACCCACCCCACAATGAGCAGTTCTTC	CASSQDGLAGDPPHNEQFF	TRBV14	many	TRBD2	TRBJ2-1
TGCAGTGCTAGAACCACAGTGTTGAATTCACCCCTCCACTTT	CSARTTVLNSPLHF	TRBV20-1	few	-	TRBJ1-6
TGTGCCAGCAGCTTGTTCTGGACTAGCGGGAGTCGAGAGACCCAGTACTTC	CASSLFWTSGSRETQYF	TRBV5-6	many	TRBD2	TRBJ2-5
TGTGCCACCAGTGAACCGGGATCCTACGAGCAGTACTTC	CATSEPGSYEQYF	TRBV24-1	many	-	TRBJ2-7
TGCAGTGTTCCCCAAATTTGGGTAGCCAAAAACATTCAGTACTTC	CSVPQIWVAKNIQYF	TRBV20-1	many	-	TRBJ2-4
TGTGCCACCATCGAGCAGAACACCGGGGAGCTGTTTTTT	CATIEQNTGELFF	TRBV24-1	-	-	TRBJ2-2
TGCAGTGCTAGAGTGCGGAACTCCTACGAGCAGTACTTC	CSARVRNSYEQYF	TRBV20-1	many	-	TRBJ2-7
TGCAGTGCTATGGACAGACAAGAGACCCAGTACTTC	CSAMDRQETQYF	TRBV20-1	many	-	TRBJ2-5
TGCGCCAGCAGCCAAGGGAGGGGCGGGGAGACCCAGTACTTC	CASSQGRGGETQYF	TRBV4-1	few	-	TRBJ2-5
TGTGCCAGCAGTTTAGAAGGTCAGGGAGGTGAAAAACTGTTTTTT	CASSLEGQGGEKLFF	TRBV12-3/TRBV12-4	-	-	TRBJ1-4